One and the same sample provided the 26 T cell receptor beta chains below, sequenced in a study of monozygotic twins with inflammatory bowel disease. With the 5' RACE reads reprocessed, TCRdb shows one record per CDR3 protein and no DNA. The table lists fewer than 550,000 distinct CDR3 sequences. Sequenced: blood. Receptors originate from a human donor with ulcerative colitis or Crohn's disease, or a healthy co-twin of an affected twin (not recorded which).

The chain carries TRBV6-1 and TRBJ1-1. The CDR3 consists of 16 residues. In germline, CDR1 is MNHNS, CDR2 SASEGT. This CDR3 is CASSSELDGLNTEAFF.

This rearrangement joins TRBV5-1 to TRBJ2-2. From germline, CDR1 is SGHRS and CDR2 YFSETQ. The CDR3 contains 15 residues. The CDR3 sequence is CASSLNIQKSGELFF. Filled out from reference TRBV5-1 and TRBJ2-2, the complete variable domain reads KAGVTQTPRYLIKTRGQQVTLSCSPISGHRSVSWYQQTPGQGLQFLFEYFSETQRNKGNFPGRFSGRQFSNSRSEMNVSTLELGDSALYLCASSLNIQKSGELFFGEGSRLTVL.

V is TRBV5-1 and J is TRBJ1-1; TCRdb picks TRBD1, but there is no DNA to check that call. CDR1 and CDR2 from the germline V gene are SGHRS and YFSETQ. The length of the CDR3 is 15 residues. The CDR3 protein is CASSFSRDLNTEAFF.

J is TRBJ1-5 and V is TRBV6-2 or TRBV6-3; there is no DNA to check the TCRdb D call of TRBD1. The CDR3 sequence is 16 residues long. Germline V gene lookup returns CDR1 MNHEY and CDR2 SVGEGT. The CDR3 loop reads CASSYSKGSSNQPQHF.

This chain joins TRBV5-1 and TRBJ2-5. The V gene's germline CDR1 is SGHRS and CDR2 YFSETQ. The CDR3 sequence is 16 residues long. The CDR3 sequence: CASSSVQDSIQETQYF.

The CDR3 loop is CASSSPSGGGLNEQFF. This chain links TRBV7-3 with TRBJ2-1; the D call of TRBD2 rests on TCRdb alone, since no DNA is present to check it. The length of the CDR3 is 16 residues. The germline V gene has CDR1 SGHTA and CDR2 FQGTGA.

The CDR3 protein is CATSETGTGWREQFF. The rearrangement links TRBV24-1 to TRBJ2-1; TCRdb returns TRBD1, unconfirmable since there is no DNA. CDR3 length equals 15 residues. Germline loops: CDR1 KGHDR, CDR2 SFDVKD.

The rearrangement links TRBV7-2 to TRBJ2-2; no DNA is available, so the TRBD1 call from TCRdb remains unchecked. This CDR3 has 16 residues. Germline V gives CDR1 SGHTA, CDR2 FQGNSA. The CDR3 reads CASSSDGNRYTGELFF. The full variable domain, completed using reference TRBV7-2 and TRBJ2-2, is GAGVSQSPSNKVTEKGKDVELRCDPISGHTALYWYRQSLGQGLEFLIYFQGNSAPDKSGLPSDRFSAERTGGSVSTLTIQRTQQEDSAVYLCASSSDGNRYTGELFFGEGSRLTVL.

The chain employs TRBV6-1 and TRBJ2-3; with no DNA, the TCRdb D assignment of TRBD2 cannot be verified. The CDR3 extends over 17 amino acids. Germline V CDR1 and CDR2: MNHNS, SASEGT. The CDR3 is CASSPPGPTRGTDTQYF.

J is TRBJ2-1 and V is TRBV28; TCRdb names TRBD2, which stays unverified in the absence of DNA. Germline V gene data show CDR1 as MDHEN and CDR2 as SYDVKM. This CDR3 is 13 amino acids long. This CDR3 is CASHESGRYEQFF.

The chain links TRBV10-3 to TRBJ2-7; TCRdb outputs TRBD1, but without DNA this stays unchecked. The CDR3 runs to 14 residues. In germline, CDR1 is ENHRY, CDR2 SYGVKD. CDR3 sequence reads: CAIRRQGASYEQYF.

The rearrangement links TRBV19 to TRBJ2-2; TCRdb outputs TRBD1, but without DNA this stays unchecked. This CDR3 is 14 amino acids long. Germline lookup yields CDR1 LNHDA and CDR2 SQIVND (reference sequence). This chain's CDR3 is CASSFRERAGELFF.

Here the CDR3 reads CASSLGVAGAFF. This rearrangement joins TRBV12-3 or TRBV12-4 to TRBJ1-1; the D call from TCRdb, TRBD1, cannot be confirmed without DNA. There are 12 residues in the CDR3.

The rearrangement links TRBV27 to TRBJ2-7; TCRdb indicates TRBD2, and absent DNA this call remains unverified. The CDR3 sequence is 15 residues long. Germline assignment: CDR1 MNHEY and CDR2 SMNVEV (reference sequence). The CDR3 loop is CATRAPGGPRYEQYF.

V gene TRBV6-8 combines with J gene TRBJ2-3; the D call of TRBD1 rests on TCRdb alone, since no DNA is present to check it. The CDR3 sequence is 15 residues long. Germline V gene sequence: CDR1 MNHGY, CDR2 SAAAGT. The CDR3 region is CASSSRDREPDTQYF.

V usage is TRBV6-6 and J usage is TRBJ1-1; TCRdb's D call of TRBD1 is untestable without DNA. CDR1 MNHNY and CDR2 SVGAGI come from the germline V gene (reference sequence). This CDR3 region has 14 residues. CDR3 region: CASSYGGDGTEAFF.

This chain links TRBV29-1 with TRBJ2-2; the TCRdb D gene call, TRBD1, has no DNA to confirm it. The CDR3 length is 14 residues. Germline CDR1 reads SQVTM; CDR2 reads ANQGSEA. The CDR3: CSALAGGSTGELFF.

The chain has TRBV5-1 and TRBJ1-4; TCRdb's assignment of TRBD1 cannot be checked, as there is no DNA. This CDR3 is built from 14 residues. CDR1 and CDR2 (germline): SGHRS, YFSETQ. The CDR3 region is CASSLGDTGEKLFF.

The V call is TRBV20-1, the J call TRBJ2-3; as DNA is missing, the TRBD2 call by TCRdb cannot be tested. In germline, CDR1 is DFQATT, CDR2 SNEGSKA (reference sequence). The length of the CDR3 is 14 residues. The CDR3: CSVLPSGRTDTQYF.

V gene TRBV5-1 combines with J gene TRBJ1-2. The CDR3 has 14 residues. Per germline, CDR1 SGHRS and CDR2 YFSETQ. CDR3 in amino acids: CASSLEGPSQGYTF. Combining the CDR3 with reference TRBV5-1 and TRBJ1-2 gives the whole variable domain KAGVTQTPRYLIKTRGQQVTLSCSPISGHRSVSWYQQTPGQGLQFLFEYFSETQRNKGNFPGRFSGRQFSNSRSEMNVSTLELGDSALYLCASSLEGPSQGYTFGSGTRLTVV.

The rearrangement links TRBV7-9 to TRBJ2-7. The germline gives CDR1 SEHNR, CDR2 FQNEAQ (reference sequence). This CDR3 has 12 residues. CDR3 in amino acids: CASTLVPYEQYF.

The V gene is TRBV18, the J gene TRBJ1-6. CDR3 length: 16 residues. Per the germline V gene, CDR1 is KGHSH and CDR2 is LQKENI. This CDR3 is CASSTGSSSYNSPLHF. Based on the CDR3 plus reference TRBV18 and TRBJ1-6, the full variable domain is NAGVMQNPRHLVRRRGQEARLRCSPMKGHSHVYWYRQLPEEGLKFMVYLQKENIIDESGMPKERFSAEFPKEGPSILRIQQVVRGDSAAYFCASSTGSSSYNSPLHFGNGTRLTVT.

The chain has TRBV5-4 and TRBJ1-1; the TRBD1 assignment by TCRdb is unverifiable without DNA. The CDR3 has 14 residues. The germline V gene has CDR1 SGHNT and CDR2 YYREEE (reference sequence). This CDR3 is CASIGQEGNTEAFF.

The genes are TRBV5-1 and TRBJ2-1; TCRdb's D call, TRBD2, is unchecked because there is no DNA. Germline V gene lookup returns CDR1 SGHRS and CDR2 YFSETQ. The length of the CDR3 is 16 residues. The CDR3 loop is CASSLVASGRSNEQFF.

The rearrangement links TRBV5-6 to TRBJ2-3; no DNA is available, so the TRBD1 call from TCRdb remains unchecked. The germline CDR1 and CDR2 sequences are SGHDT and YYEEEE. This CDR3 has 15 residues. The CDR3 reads CASSLAQRGSDTQYF.

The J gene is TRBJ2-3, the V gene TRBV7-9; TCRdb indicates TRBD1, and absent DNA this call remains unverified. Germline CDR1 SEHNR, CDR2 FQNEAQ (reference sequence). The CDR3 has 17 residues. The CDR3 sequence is CASSSSSDSLGTDTQYF.